The present entry profiles one TCR beta chain with its context. Its antigen is not identified. Total RNA was isolated from unfractionated whole blood. Unique molecular identifiers were linked by the library to individual cDNA molecules. Original processing notes: The number of TCRs in each sample had a median of approximately 90,000 and spanned about 23,224 to 690,600. TCRdb processed the 5' RACE reads anew with MiXCR; each CDR3 protein has one entry. The V and J calls were not made by the authors but by TCRdb's processing. The sample yields 150,000 or so distinct CDR3 sequences, over 3.5% seen once. The sample belongs to a study of human T cells and chemical hapten exposure. General study findings and limits: TCRs at a frequency above 1 in 1000 stayed unchanged with DPC sensitization.

V dropped 2 bases and J dropped 5; count of bases not matched to a gene: 6. This CDR3 is built from 15 residues. The germline V gene has CDR1 SEHNR and CDR2 FQNEAQ (reference sequence). The TCR sequence derives from a female donor in good health. The V gene is TRBV7-9, the J gene TRBJ2-5; 9 bases agree with TRBD2. The CDR3 is CASSLSGGPGETQYF. Written as DNA, the CDR3 is TGTGCCAGCAGCTTAAGCGGGGGGCCCGGGGAGACCCAGTACTTC.